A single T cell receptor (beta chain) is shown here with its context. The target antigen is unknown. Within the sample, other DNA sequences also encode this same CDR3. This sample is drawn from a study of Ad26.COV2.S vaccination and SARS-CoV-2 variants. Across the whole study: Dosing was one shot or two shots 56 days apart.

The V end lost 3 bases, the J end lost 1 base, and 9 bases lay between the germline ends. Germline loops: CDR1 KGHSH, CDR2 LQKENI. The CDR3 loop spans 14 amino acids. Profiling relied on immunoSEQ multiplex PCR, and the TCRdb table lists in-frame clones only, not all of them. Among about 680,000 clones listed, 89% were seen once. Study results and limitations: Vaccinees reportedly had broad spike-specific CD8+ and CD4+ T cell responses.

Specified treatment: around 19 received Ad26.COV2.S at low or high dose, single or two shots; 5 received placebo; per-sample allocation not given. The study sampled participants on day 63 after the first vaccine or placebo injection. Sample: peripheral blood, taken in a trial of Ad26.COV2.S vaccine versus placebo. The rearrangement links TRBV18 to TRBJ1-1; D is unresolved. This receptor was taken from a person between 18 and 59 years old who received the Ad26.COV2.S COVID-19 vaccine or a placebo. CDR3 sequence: CASSPLPGNTEAFF. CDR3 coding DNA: TGTGCCAGCTCACCCCTCCCCGGGAACACTGAAGCTTTCTTT.